This TCR beta chain was observed in a study of control samples from healthy donors and cancer patients (dated by TCRdb to about 2020). V and J are truncated by 1 base and 2 bases respectively, leaving an intervening sequence of 14 bases. The CDR3 covers 17 residues, taking in both the cysteine and the phenylalanine. The only DNA kept is the CDR3, 51 bases in frame from the first base. The germline V gene (reference sequence) provides CDR1 LNHDA and CDR2 SQIVND. The library was obtained by the immunoSEQ multiplex PCR assay. The table comes from immuneACCESS by way of TCRdb, which keeps in-frame sequences with V and J called. Part of the clones is missing from these tables; in studies checked, under half for an unresolved V gene and the rest for unknown reasons. The sample yields tens of thousands of clones; 88% were counted once. The ten largest clonotypes hold approximately 14% of the sample. In regard to this clone: Its cognate antigen has yet to be identified. Base-call qualities are not available, and no considerably larger clone is one nucleotide away.

The rearranged segments are TRBV19 and TRBJ2-2; the D gene cannot be named for sure. This clonotype originated in a woman in her 70s in good health. Sequencing was done on a sample of blood. The DNA reads TGTGCCAGTAGTATAGGCCCCCCCTTGCTAAACACCGGGGAGCTGTTTTTT. This codes for CASSIGPPLLNTGELFF.